This T cell receptor beta chain comes out of a study of vaccination and CD4 T cells after COVID-19. Study-wide context: Convalescent cases consisted of six males and four females, of whom two were Hispanic.

Treatment here: approximately 9-day PBMC culture with coronavirus spike peptide pools or control peptides (ViraFEST assay). Cultured CD4+ T cells had their DNA profiled by the Oncomine TCR Beta short-read assay. TCRdb analysed the PCR reads with MiXCR anew, one entry per CDR3 protein. Of roughly 16,000 distinct CDR3 sequences listed, about two fifths are singletons. Trimming removed 5 bases at V and 5 bases at J, with 9 bases between. Germline loops: CDR1 DFQATT, CDR2 SNEGSKA (reference sequence). The CDR3 is 11 residues long. This clonotype occurred a few times. Its antigen is not known. The chain employs TRBV20-1 and TRBJ2-5; D unclear. The sample consisted of CD4+ T cells from blood, cultured in vitro, taken after SARS-CoV-2 vaccination. The clonotype was recovered from a human donor who had recovered from COVID-19. CDR3: CSASTGETQYF. CDR3 nucleotides: TGCAGTGCTTCGACCGGGGAGACCCAGTACTTC.